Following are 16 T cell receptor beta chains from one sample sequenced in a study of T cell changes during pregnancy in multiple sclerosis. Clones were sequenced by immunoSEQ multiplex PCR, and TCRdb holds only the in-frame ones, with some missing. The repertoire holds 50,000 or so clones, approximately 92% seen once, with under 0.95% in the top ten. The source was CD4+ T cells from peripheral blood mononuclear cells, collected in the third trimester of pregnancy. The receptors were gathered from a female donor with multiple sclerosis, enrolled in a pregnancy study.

The CDR3 loop is CASSSGGLTEAFF. The CDR3 DNA reads as TGTGCCAGCAGCTCGGGGGGACTCACTGAAGCTTTCTTT. The rearrangement uses TRBV5-4 and TRBJ1-1; D might be TRBD1 (5 bases). Trimming left V 3 bases short and J 4 bases short, with 10 bases between. This CDR3 has 13 residues. CDR1 and CDR2 from the germline V gene are SGHNT and YYREEE (reference sequence).

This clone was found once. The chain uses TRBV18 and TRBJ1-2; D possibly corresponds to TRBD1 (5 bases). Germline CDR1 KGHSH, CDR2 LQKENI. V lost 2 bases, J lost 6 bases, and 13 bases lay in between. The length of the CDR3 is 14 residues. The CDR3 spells CASSPDRVVHGYTF. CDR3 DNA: TGTGCCAGCTCACCAGACAGAGTAGTCCATGGCTACACCTTC.

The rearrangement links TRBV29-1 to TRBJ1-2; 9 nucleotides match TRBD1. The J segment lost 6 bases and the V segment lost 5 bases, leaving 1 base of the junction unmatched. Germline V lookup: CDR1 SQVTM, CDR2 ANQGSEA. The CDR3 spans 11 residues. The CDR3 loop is CSVRQGDGYTF. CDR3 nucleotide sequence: TGCAGCGTTCGACAGGGGGATGGCTACACCTTC.

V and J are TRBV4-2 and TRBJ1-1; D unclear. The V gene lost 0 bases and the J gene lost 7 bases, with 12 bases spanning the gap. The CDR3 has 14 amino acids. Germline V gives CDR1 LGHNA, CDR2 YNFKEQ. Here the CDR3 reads CASSQDQLSIEAFF. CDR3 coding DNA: TGTGCCAGCAGCCAAGACCAACTTTCAATTGAAGCTTTCTTT.

CDR3 protein: CASGLGRQVTDTQYF. The CDR3 nucleotides read TGTGCTAGTGGTTTGGGGCGACAGGTGACAGATACGCAGTATTTT. The J gene is TRBJ2-3, the V gene TRBV12-5; D perhaps matches TRBD1 (6 bases). There are 15 residues in the CDR3. Trimming removed 1 base at V and 3 bases at J, with 11 bases between. Germline V gene lookup returns CDR1 LGHNT and CDR2 FRNRAP.

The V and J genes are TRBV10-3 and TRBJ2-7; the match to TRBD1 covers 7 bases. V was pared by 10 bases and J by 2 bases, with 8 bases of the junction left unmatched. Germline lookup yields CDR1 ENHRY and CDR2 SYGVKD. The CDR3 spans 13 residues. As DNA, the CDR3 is TGTGCCACGACAGGGTATCCCCCCTACGAGCAGTACTTC. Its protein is CATTGYPPYEQYF.

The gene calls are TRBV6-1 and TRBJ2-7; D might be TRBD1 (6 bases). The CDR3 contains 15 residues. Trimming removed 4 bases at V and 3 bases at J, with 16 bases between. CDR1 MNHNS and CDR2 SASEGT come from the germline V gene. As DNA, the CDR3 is TGTGCCAGCAGTGCGCGCCAGGGGCGGATCTACGAGCAGTACTTC. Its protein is CASSARQGRIYEQYF.

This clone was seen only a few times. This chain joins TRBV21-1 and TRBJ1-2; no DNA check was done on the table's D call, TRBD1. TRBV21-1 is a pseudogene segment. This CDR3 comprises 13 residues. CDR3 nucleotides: TGTGCCAGAAGTACCGGGACAGGATATGGCTACACCTTC. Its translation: CARSTGTGYGYTF.

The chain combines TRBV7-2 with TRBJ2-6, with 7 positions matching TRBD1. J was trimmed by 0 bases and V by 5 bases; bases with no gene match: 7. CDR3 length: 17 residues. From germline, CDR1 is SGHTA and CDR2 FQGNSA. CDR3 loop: CASSRGRQGSGANVLTF. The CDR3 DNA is TGTGCCAGCAGCCGGGGTCGACAGGGCTCTGGGGCCAACGTCCTGACTTTC.

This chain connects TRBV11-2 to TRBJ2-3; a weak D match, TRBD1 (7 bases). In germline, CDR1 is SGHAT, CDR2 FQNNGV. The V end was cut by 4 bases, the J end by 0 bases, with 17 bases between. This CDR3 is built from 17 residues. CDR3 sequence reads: CASSSGGVSGSTDTQYF. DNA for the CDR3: TGTGCCAGCAGCTCAGGGGGAGTTAGCGGAAGCACAGATACGCAGTATTTT.

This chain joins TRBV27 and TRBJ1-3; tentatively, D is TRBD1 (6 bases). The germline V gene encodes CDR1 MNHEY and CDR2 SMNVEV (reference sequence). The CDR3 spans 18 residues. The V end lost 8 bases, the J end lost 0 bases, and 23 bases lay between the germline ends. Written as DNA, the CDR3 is TGTGCCAGCCCGAGGCGGGGGGCGAATCCCCTCTCTGGAAACACCATATATTTT. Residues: CASPRRGANPLSGNTIYF.

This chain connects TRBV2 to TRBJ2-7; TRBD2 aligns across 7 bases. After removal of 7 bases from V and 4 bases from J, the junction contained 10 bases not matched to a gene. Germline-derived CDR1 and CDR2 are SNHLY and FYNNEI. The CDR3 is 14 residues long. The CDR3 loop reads CASTGAGDIYEQYF. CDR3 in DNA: TGTGCCAGCACCGGGGCGGGGGATATTTACGAGCAGTACTTC. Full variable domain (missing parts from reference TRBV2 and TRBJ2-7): EPEVTQTPSHQVTQMGQEVILRCVPISNHLYFYWYRQILGQKVEFLVSFYNNEISEKSEIFDDQFSVERPDGSNFTLKIRSTKLEDSAMYFCASTGAGDIYEQYFGPGTRLTVT.

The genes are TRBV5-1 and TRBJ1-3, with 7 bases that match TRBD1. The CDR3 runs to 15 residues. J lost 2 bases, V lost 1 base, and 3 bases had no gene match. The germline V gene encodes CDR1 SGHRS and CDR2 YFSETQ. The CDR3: CASSLMTGTGNTIYF. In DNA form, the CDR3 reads TGCGCCAGCAGCTTGATGACAGGGACTGGAAACACCATATATTTT.

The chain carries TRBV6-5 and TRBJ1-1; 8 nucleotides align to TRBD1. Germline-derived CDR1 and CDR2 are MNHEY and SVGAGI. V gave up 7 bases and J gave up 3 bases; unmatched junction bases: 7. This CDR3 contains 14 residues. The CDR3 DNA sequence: TGTGCCAGCATCGACAGGGGTAGAGACACTGAAGCTTTCTTT. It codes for CASIDRGRDTEAFF.

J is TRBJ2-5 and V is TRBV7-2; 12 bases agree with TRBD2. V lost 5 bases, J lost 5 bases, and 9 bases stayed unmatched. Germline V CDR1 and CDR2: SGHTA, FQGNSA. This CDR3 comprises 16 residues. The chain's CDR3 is CASSPGPSGGAETQYF. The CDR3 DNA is TGTGCCAGCAGCCCCGGGCCTAGCGGGGGGGCGGAGACCCAGTACTTC.

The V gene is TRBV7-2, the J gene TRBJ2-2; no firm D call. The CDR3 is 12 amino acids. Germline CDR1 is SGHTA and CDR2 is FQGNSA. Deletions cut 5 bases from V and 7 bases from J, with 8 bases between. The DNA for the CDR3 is TGTGCCAGCAGCCCCCTAGGCGGGGAGCTGTTTTTT. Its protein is CASSPLGGELFF.